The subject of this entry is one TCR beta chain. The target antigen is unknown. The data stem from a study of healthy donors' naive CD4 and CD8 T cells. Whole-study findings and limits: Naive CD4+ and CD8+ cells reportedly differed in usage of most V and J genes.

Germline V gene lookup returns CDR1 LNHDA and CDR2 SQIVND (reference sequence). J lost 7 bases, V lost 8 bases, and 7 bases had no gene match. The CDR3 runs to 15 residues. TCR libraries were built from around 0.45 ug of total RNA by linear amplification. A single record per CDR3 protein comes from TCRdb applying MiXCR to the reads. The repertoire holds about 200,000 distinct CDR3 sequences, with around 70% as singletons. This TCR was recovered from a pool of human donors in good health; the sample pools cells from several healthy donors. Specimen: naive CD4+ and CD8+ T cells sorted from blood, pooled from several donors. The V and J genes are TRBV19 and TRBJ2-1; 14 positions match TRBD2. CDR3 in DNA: TGTGCCAGTGTGCTAGGGACTAGCGGGAGTAATGAGCAGTTCTTC. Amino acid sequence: CASVLGTSGSNEQFF.